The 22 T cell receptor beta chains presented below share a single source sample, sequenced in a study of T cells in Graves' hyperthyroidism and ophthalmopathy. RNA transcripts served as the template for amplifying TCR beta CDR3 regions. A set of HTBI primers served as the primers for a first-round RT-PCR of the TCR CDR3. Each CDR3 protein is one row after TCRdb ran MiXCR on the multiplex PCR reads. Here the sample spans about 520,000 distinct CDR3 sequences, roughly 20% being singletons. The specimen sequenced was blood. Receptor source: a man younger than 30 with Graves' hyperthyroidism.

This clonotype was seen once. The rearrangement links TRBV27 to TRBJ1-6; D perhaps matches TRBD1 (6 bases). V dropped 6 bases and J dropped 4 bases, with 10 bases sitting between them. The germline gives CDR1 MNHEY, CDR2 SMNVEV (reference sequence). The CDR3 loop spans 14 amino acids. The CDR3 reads CASRPQGYNSPLHF. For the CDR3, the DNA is TGTGCCAGCAGACCACAGGGTTATAATTCACCCCTCCACTTT.

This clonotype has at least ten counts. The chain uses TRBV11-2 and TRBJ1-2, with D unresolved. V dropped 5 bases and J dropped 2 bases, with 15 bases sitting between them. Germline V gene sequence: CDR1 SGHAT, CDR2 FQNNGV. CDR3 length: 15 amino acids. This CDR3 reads CASSPAPRENYGYTF. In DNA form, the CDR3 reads TGTGCCAGCAGCCCCGCCCCACGGGAGAACTATGGCTACACCTTC.

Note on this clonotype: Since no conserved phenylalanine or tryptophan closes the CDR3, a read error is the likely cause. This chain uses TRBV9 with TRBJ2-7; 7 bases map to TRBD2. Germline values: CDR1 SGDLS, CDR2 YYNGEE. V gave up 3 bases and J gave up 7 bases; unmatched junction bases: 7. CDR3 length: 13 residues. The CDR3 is CASSARGAGEQYS. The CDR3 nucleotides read TGTGCCAGCAGCGCACGAGGAGCGGGAGAGCAGTACTCC.

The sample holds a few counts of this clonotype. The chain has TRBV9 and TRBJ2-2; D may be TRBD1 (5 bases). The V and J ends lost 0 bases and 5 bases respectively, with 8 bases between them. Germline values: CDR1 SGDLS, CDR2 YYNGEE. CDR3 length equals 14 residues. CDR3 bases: TGTGCCAGCAGCGTAGCTTCAGGGACCGGGGAGCTGTTTTTT. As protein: CASSVASGTGELFF.

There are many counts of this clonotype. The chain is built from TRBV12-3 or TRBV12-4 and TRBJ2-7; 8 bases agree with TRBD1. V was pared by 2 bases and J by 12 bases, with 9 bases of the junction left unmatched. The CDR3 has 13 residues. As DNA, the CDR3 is TGTGCCAGCAGTTTACGAGGACAGGGAGAAAGGTACTTC. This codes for CASSLRGQGERYF.

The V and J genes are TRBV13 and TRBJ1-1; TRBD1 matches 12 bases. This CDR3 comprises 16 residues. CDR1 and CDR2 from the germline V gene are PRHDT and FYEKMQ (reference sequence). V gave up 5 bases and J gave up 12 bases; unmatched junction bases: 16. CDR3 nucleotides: TGTGCCAGCAGCCCTGATACCGGGACAGGGGGCGGTGGGTCTTTCTTT. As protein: CASSPDTGTGGGGSFF.

The CDR3 DNA is TGTGCCAGCAGTTCCGGGATCCTCTACGAGCAGTACTTC. The encoded protein is CASSSGILYEQYF. The J gene is TRBJ2-7, the V gene TRBV28, with D maybe TRBD2 (5 bases). Germline loops: CDR1 MDHEN, CDR2 SYDVKM. CDR3 size: 13 residues. V lost 4 bases to trimming and J lost 3 bases, with 10 bases between them.

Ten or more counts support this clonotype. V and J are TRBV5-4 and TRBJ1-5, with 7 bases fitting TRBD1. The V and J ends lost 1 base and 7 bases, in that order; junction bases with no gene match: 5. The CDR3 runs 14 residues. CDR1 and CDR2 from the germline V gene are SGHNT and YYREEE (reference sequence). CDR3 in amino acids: CASSLLQGEQPQHF. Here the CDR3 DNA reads TGTGCCAGCAGCTTGTTGCAGGGGGAACAGCCCCAGCATTTT.

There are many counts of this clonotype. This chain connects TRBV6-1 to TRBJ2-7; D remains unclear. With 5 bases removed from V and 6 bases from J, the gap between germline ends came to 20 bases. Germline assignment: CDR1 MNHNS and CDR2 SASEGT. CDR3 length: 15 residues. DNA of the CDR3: TGTGCCAGCAGTCCTAGTCAGGTTTCCGTACGCGAGCAGTACTTC. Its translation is CASSPSQVSVREQYF.

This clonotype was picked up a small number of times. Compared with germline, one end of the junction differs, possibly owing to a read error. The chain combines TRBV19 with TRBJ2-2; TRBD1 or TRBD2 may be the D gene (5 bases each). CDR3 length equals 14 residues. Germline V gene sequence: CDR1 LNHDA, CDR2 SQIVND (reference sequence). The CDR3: CASMGRANTGELCF. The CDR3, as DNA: TGTGCCAGTATGGGCAGGGCGAACACCGGGGAGCTGTGTTTT.

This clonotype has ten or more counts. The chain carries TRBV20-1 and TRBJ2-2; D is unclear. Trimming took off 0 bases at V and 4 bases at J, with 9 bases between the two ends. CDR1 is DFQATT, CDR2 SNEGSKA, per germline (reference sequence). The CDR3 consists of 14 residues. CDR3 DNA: TGCAGTGCTAGAGATCCCTTACGCACCGGGGAGCTGTTTTTT. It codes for CSARDPLRTGELFF.

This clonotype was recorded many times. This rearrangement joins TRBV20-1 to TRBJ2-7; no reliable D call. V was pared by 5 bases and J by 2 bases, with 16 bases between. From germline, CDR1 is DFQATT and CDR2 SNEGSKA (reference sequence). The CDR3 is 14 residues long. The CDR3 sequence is CSAPGSLITYEQYF. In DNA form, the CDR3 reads TGCAGTGCTCCCGGGTCCCTCATTACCTACGAGCAGTACTTC.

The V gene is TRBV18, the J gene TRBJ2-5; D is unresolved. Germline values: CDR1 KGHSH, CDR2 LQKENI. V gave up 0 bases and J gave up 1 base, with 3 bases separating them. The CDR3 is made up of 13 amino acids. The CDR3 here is CASSPPSQETQYF. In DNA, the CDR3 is TGTGCCAGCTCACCACCTAGCCAAGAGACCCAGTACTTC.

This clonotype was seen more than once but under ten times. CDR3 in DNA: TGTGCCAGCAGCTTAGCCGCGACAGGGGGCAATCAGCCCCAGCATTTT. Amino acids: CASSLAATGGNQPQHF. V and J are TRBV7-2 and TRBJ1-5; TRBD1 matches at 8 bases. Germline V gene data show CDR1 as SGHTA and CDR2 as FQGNSA. J gave up 2 bases and V 0 bases, and 3 bases lay outside the gene matches. The CDR3 extends over 16 amino acids.

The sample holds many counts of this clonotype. Here the CDR3 reads CASALGVFNSPLHF. The CDR3, as DNA: TGTGCCAGCGCCCTCGGGGTTTTTAATTCACCCCTCCACTTT. The rearrangement uses TRBV6-1 and TRBJ1-6; no clear D gene. The germline V and J ends were trimmed by 8 bases and 6 bases, with 14 bases remaining between them. The germline CDR1 and CDR2 sequences are MNHNS and SASEGT. The CDR3 runs to 14 residues.

CDR3 sequence reads: CATSRDRGQGREQYF. In DNA, the CDR3 is TGTGCCACCAGCAGAGATCGGGGACAGGGCCGCGAGCAGTACTTC. V is TRBV15 and J is TRBJ2-7; 9 nucleotides agree with TRBD1. Germline values: CDR1 LNHNV, CDR2 YYDKDF (reference sequence). CDR3 length equals 15 residues. Unmatched junction bases numbered 6, after V lost 0 bases and J lost 6 bases.

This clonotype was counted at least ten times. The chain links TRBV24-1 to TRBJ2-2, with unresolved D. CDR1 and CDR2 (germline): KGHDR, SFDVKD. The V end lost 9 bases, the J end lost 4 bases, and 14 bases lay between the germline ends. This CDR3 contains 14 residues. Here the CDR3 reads CATSRSAATGELFF. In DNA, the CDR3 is TGTGCCACCTCCCGGTCGGCTGCCACCGGGGAGCTGTTTTTT.

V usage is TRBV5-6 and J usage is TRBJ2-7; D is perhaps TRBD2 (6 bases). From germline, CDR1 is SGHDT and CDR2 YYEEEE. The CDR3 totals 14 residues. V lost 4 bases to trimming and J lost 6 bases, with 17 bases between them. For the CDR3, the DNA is TGTGCCAGCAGCCCCTGGGACTGGGCCGGCGAGCAGTACTTC. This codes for CASSPWDWAGEQYF.

CDR3 nucleotides: TGCGCCAGCAGCTTGAAGATTGGACAACCCGAGGGCCAGTACTTC. Translated: CASSLKIGQPEGQYF. The genes are TRBV5-1 and TRBJ2-5; tentatively, D is TRBD1 or TRBD2 (5 bases each). CDR3 length: 15 amino acids. The ends were cut back, 1 base at V and 10 bases at J, with 20 bases in the middle. From germline, CDR1 is SGHRS and CDR2 YFSETQ.

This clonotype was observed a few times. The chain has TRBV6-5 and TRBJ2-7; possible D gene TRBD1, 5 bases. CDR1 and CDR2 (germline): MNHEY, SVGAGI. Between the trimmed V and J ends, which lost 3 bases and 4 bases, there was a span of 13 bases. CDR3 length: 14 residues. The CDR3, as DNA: TGTGCCAGCAGTTATATGGGCCAGGGATACGAGCAGTACTTC. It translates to CASSYMGQGYEQYF.

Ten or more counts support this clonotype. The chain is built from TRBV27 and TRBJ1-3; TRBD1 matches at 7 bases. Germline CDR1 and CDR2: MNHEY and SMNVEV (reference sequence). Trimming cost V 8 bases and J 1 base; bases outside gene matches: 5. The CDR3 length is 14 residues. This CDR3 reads CASRETGSGNTIYF. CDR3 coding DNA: TGTGCCAGCCGAGAGACAGGGTCTGGAAACACCATATATTTT.

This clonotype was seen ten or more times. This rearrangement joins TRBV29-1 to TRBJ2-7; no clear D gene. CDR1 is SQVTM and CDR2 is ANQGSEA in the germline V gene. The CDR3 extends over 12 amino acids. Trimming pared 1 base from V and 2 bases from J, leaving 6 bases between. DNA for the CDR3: TGCAGCGTTGAAGTGGTGCCCTACGAGCAGTACTTC. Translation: CSVEVVPYEQYF.